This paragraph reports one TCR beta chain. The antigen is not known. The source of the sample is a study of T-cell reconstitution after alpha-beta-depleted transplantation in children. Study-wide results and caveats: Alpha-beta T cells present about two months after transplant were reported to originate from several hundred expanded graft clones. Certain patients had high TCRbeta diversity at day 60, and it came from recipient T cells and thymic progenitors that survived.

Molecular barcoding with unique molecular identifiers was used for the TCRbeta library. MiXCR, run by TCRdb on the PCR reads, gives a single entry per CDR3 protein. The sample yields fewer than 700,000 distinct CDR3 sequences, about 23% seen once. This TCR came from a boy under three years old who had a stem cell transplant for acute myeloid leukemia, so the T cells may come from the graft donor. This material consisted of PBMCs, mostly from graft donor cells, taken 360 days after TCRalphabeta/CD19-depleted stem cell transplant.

The CDR3 sequence: CASTLTRSYRNTEAFF. The CDR3 nucleotides read TGTGCCAGCACACTCACCAGAAGCTACAGGAACACTGAAGCTTTCTTT. This chain connects TRBV12-3 or TRBV12-4 to TRBJ1-1; D ambiguous. The CDR3 consists of 16 residues. Trimming took off 7 bases at V and 1 base at J, with 19 bases between the two ends.